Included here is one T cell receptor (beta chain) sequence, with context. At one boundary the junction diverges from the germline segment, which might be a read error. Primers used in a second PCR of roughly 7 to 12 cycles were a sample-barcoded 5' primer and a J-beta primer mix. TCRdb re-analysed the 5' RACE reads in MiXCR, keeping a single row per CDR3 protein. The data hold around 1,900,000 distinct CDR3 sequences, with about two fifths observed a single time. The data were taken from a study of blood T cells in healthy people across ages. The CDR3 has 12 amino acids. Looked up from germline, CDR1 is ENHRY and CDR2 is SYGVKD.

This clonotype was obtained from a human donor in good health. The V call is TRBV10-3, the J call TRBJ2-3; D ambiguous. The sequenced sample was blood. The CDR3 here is CAISGSTDTRYF. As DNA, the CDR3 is TGTGCCATCTCCGGTAGCACAGATACGCGGTATTTT.